This is a list of T cell receptor beta chains from one sample in a study of early T cells in non-severe SARS-CoV-2 infection. TCRdb passed the 5' RACE reads through MiXCR, listing each CDR3 protein once. In the table there are around 100,000 distinct CDR3 sequences, approximately 16% of which are singletons. Sequenced: whole blood. The receptors stem from an adult who was a healthcare worker with PCR-confirmed SARS-CoV-2 infection or an uninfected control (not recorded which). CDR3s include the opening cysteine and the closing phenylalanine or tryptophan. D genes are given only for firm matches. A clone size is listed for some rows: how often the clone was seen (once, few, many), or a class if it is expanded.

V: TRBV27; size: few; J: TRBJ2-2; D: -; CDR3: CASSLSHTGELFF; DNA: TGTGCCAGCAGTTTATCGCACACCGGGGAGCTGTTTTTT
V: TRBV5-1; size: -; J: TRBJ2-3; D: TRBD1; CDR3: CASSLQGSLPQHTDTQYF; DNA: TGCGCCAGCAGCCTACAGGGGTCGCTCCCACAACACACAGATACGCAGTATTTT
V: TRBV27; size: few; J: TRBJ1-5; D: -; CDR3: CASSLSNRENQPQHF; DNA: TGTGCCAGCAGTTTATCCAACAGGGAAAATCAGCCCCAGCATTTT
V: TRBV9; size: many; J: TRBJ1-3; D: TRBD1; CDR3: CASSVNPGQVFGNTIYF; DNA: TGTGCCAGCAGCGTAAATCCTGGACAGGTCTTTGGAAACACCATATATTTT
V: TRBV27; size: few; J: TRBJ2-3; D: TRBD1; CDR3: CASSPLTGPSSTDTQYF; DNA: TGTGCCAGCAGTCCGTTGACAGGGCCTTCTAGCACAGATACGCAGTATTTT
V: TRBV20-1; size: -; J: TRBJ2-1; D: -; CDR3: CSAPPGPGGNEQFF; DNA: TGCAGTGCTCCTCCGGGACCTGGAGGCAATGAGCAGTTCTTC
V: TRBV25-1; size: -; J: TRBJ2-1; D: -; CDR3: CASSSLGRSYNEQFF; DNA: TGTGCCAGCAGTTCCCTCGGACGGTCCTACAATGAGCAGTTCTTC
V: TRBV9; size: -; J: TRBJ1-6; D: -; CDR3: CASSVGRQNNSPLHF; DNA: TGTGCCAGCAGCGTAGGACGCCAGAACAATTCACCCCTCCACTTT
V: TRBV24-1; size: -; J: TRBJ2-3; D: -; CDR3: CATSDDDNLDTQYF; DNA: TGTGCCACCAGTGACGATGACAATCTTGATACGCAGTATTTT
V: TRBV28; size: many; J: TRBJ2-1; D: TRBD1; CDR3: CASSSRDRVDNEQFF; DNA: TGTGCCAGCAGTTCCCGGGACAGGGTAGACAATGAGCAGTTCTTC
V: TRBV12-3/TRBV12-4; size: -; J: TRBJ1-5; D: -; CDR3: CASSLREHSNQPQHF; DNA: TGTGCCAGCAGTTTAAGGGAGCATAGCAATCAGCCCCAGCATTTT
V: TRBV27; size: few; J: TRBJ1-1; D: -; CDR3: CASRYQQNTEAFF; DNA: TGTGCCAGCAGGTACCAGCAGAACACTGAAGCTTTCTTT
V: TRBV7-9; size: few; J: TRBJ2-2; D: TRBD2; CDR3: CASRPKLAGGPANTGELFF; DNA: TGTGCCAGCAGACCTAAACTAGCGGGGGGCCCTGCGAACACCGGGGAGCTGTTTTTT
V: TRBV29-1; size: -; J: TRBJ2-1; D: -; CDR3: CSVYPEGHSYNEQFF; DNA: TGCAGCGTTTACCCCGAGGGGCACTCCTACAATGAGCAGTTCTTC
V: TRBV5-1; size: few; J: TRBJ1-5; D: -; CDR3: CASSLRGREKDQPQHF; DNA: TGCGCCAGCAGCTTGAGGGGCAGGGAGAAGGATCAGCCCCAGCATTTT
V: TRBV29-1; size: few; J: TRBJ2-6; D: TRBD2; CDR3: CSVNGLVDPSGANVLTF; DNA: TGCAGCGTTAATGGACTAGTGGATCCCTCTGGGGCCAACGTCCTGACTTTC
V: TRBV20-1; size: few; J: TRBJ1-2; D: -; CDR3: CSAPRVQFYGYTF; DNA: TGCAGTGCCCCGAGAGTCCAATTCTATGGCTACACCTTC
V: TRBV20-1; size: few; J: TRBJ2-7; D: TRBD2; CDR3: CSARDSGSYEQYF; DNA: TGCAGTGCTAGGGACAGCGGGAGTTACGAGCAGTACTTC
V: TRBV27; size: many; J: TRBJ1-1; D: TRBD1; CDR3: CASSLRGPRTEAFF; DNA: TGTGCCAGCAGTTTAAGGGGGCCGAGAACTGAAGCTTTCTTT
V: TRBV6-1; size: few; J: TRBJ1-6; D: -; CDR3: CASSEGQYNSPLHF; DNA: TGTGCCAGCAGTGAAGGACAGTATAATTCACCCCTCCACTTT
V: TRBV29-1; size: -; J: TRBJ2-5; D: -; CDR3: CSVEDGQGGTQYF; DNA: TGCAGCGTTGAGGATGGGCAGGGGGGGACCCAGTACTTC
V: TRBV2; size: few; J: TRBJ2-7; D: -; CDR3: CASREDQFTYEQYF; DNA: TGTGCCAGCAGGGAGGACCAGTTCACCTACGAGCAGTACTTC
V: TRBV6-6; size: -; J: TRBJ2-1; D: TRBD2; CDR3: CASRPIAGGVLFF; DNA: TGTGCCAGCAGACCTATAGCGGGAGGTGTACTGTTCTTC
V: TRBV28; size: -; J: TRBJ2-5; D: TRBD1; CDR3: CASSPQGTVQETQYF; DNA: TGTGCCAGCAGTCCCCAAGGGACAGTACAAGAGACCCAGTACTTC
V: TRBV7-2; size: -; J: TRBJ2-5; D: -; CDR3: CASSLVYSGWEETQYF; DNA: TGTGCCAGCAGCTTAGTATATTCAGGGTGGGAAGAGACCCAGTACTTC